This T cell receptor beta chain was observed in a study of identical twins. V shed 6 bases, J shed 0 bases, and the junction held 4 bases outside the gene matches. This CDR3 is 15 amino acids long. It was template switching that added a universal primer site, and there were unique molecular identifiers on the cDNA. TCRdb ran MiXCR on the 5' RACE reads and lists one entry per CDR3 protein. The top ten clones hold approximately 10% of a sample with hundreds of thousands of distinct CDR3 sequences, around 15% of them seen once. The donor group consisted entirely of healthy Caucasians. Study observations and caveats: Excess low generation probability was seen in twin-shared out-of-frame alpha sequences.

The sample holds many counts of this clonotype. The antigen is not known. The chain couples TRBV12-3 or TRBV12-4 to TRBJ2-1; 8 nucleotides line up with TRBD1. The receptor was derived from a woman younger than 35 in good health. Sequencing was done on a sample of memory (CD45RO+) T cells sorted from blood. The CDR3 DNA reads TGTGCCAGCAGATCTACAGGGGGCTCCTACAATGAGCAGTTCTTC. This codes for CASRSTGGSYNEQFF.